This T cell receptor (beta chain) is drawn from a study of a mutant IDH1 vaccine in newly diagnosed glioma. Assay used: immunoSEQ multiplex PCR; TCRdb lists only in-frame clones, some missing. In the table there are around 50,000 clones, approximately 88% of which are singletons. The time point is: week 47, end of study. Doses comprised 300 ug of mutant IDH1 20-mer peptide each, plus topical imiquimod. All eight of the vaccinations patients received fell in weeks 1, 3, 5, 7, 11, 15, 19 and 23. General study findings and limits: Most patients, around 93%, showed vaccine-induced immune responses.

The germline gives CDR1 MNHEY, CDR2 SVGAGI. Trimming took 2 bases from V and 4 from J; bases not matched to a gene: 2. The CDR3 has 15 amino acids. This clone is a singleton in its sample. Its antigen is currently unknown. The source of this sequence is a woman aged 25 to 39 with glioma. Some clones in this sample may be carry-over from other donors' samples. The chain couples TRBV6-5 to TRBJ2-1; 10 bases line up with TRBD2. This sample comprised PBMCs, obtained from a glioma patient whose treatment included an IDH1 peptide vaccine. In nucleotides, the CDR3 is TGTGCCAGCAGTTACGCTAGCGGGGGATACAATGAGCAGTTCTTC. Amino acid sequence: CASSYASGGYNEQFF.